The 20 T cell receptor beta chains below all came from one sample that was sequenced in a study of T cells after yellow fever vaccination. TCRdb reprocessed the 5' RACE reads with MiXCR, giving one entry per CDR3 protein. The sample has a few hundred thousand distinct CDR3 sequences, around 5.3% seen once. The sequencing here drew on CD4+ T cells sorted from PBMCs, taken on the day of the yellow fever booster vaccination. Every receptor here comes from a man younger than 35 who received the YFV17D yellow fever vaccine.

The CDR3 loop reads CASSGDHGELFF. The CDR3 bases are TGTGCCAGCAGTGGGGACCACGGGGAGCTGTTTTTT. The chain links TRBV2 to TRBJ2-2; D possibly matches TRBD1 or TRBD2 (5 bases each). This CDR3 contains 12 residues. CDR1 SNHLY and CDR2 FYNNEI come from the germline V gene. Trimming pared 4 bases from V and 7 bases from J, leaving 7 bases between.

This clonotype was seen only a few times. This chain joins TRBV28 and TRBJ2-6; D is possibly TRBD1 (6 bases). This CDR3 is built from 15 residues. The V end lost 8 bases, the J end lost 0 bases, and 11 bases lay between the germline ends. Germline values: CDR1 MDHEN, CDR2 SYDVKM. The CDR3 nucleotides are TGTGCCAGCCAACAGGGTAGCTCTGGGGCCAACGTCCTGACTTTC. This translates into CASQQGSSGANVLTF.

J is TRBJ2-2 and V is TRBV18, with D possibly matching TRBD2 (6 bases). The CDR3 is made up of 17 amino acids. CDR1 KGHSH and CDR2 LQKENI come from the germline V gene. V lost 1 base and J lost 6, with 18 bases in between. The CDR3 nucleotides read TGTGCCAGCTCACCACGGGGACTCAGTAAAGTGGCCGGGGAGCTGTTTTTT. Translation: CASSPRGLSKVAGELFF.

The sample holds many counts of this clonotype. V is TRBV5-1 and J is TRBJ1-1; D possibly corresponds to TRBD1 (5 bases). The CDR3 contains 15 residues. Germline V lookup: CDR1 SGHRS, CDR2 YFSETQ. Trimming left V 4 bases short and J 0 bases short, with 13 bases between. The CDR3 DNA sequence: TGCGCCAGCAGCCTGACAGCCCTGGTGAACACTGAAGCTTTCTTT. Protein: CASSLTALVNTEAFF.

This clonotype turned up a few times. CDR3 loop: CASSLLWQALGGEQFF. For the CDR3, the DNA is TGTGCCAGCAGCTTGTTATGGCAGGCATTGGGAGGTGAGCAGTTCTTC. V is TRBV5-6 and J is TRBJ2-1; possible D gene TRBD2, 6 bases. The germline V and J ends were trimmed by 1 base and 9 bases, with 20 bases remaining between them. Per the germline V gene, CDR1 is SGHDT and CDR2 is YYEEEE. This CDR3 region has 16 residues. The full variable domain, in which reference TRBV5-6 and TRBJ2-1 provide the parts outside the CDR3, is DAGVTQSPTHLIKTRGQQVTLRCSPKSGHDTVSWYQQALGQGPQFIFQYYEEEERQRGNFPDRFSGHQFPNYSSELNVNALLLGDSALYLCASSLLWQALGGEQFFGPGTRLTVL.

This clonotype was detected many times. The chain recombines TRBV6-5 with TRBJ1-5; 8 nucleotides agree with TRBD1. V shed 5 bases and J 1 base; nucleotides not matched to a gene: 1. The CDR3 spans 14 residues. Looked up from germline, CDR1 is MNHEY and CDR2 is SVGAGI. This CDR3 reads CASSRTGSNQPQHF. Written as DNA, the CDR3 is TGTGCCAGCAGTCGGACAGGGAGCAATCAGCCCCAGCATTTT.

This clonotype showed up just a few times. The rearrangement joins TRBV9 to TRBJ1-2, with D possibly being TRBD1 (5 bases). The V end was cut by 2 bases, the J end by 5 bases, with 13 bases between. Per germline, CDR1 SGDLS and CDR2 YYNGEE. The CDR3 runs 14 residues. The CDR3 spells CASSVGTAYYGYTF. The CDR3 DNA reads TGTGCCAGCAGCGTGGGGACCGCTTATTATGGCTACACCTTC.

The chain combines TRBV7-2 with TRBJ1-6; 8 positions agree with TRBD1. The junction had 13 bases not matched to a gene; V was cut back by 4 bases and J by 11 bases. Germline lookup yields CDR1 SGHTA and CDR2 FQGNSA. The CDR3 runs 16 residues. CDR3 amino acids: CASSWTGSESRTPLHF. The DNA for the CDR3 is TGTGCCAGCAGCTGGACAGGGTCGGAAAGTAGAACACCCCTCCACTTT.

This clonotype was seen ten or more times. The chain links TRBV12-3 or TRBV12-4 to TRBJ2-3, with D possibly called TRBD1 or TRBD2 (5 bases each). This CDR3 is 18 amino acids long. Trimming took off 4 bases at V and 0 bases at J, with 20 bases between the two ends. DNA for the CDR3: TGTGCCAGCAGTTCTCCACCCGGGACCTCAAGGAGCACAGATACGCAGTATTTT. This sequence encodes CASSSPPGTSRSTDTQYF.

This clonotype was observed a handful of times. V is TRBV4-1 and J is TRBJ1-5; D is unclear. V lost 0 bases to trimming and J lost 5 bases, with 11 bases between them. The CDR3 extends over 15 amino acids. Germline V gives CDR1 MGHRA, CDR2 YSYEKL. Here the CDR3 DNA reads TGCGCCAGCAGCCAAGATCGGCAGGCTCATCAGCCCCAGCATTTT. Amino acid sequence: CASSQDRQAHQPQHF.

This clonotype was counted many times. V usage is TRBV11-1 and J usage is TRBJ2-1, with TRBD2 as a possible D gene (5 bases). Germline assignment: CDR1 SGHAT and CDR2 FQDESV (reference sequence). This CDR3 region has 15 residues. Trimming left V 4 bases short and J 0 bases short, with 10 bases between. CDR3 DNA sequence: TGTGCCAGCAGCTCGACTATCGGCTCCTACAATGAGCAGTTCTTC. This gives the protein CASSSTIGSYNEQFF. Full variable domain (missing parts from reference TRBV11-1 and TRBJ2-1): EAEVAQSPRYKITEKSQAVAFWCDPISGHATLYWYRQILGQGPELLVQFQDESVVDDSQLPKDRFSAERLKGVDSTLKIQPAELGDSAMYLCASSSTIGSYNEQFFGPGTRLTVL.

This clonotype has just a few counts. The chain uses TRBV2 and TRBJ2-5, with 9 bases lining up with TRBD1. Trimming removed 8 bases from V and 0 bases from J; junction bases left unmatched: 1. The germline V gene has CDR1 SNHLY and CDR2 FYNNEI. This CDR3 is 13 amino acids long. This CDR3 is CASGTGNQETQYF. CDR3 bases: TGTGCCAGCGGGACAGGGAACCAAGAGACCCAGTACTTC.

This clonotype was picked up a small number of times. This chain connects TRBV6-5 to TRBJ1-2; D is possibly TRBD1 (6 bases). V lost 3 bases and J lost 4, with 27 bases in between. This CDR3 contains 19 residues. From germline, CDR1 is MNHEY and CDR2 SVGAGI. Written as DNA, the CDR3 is TGTGCCAGCAGTTATGGGCGAACCCTCCCGGGACACCTTACCTATGGCTACACCTTC. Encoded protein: CASSYGRTLPGHLTYGYTF.

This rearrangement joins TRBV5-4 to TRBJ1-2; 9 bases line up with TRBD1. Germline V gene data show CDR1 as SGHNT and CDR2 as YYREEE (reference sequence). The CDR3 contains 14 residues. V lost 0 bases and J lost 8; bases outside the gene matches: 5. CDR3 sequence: CASSLAGTGSGYTF. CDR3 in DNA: TGTGCCAGCAGCTTGGCCGGGACAGGGTCGGGCTACACCTTC.

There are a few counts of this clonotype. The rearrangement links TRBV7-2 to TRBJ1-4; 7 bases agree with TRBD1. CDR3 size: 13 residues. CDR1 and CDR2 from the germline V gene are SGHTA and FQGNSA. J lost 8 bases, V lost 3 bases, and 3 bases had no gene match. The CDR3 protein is CASSLTGSEKLFF. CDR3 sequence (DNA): TGTGCCAGCAGCTTGACAGGGTCGGAAAAACTGTTTTTT.

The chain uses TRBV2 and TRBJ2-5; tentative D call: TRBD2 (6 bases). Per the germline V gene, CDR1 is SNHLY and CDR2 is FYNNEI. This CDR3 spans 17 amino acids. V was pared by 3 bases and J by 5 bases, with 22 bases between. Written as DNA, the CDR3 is TGTGCCAGCAGTGACCCTAGGACTACCTCGGTGGTGGAGACCCAGTACTTC. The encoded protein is CASSDPRTTSVVETQYF.

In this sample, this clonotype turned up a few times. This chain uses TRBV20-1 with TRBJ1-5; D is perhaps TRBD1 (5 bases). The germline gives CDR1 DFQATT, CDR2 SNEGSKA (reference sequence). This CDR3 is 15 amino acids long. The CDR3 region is CSSQSGGRGNQPQHF. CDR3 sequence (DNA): TGCAGCTCCCAGTCCGGGGGAAGAGGCAATCAGCCCCAGCATTTT.

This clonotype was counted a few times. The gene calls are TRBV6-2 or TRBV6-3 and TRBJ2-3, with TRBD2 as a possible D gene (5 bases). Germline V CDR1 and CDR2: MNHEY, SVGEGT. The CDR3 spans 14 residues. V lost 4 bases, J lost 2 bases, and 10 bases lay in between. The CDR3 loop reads CASSFREDTDTQYF. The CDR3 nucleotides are TGTGCCAGCAGTTTCCGGGAAGACACAGATACGCAGTATTTT.

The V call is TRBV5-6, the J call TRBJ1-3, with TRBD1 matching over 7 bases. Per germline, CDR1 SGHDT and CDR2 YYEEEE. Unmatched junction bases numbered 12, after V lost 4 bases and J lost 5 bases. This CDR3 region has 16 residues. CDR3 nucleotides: TGTGCCAGCAGCCGGCCCTACAGGGGAGGTAGAAACACCATATATTTT. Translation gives CASSRPYRGGRNTIYF.

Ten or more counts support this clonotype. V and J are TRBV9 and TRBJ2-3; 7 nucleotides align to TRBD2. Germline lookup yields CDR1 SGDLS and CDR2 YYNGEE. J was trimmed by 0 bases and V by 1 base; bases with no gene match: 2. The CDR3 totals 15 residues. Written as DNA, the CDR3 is TGTGCCAGCAGCGTAAGCGGGGTGAGCACAGATACGCAGTATTTT. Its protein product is CASSVSGVSTDTQYF.